This T cell receptor (beta chain) was identified in a study of HIV-infected patients and healthy controls. The study, taken as a whole, reports: Eight alpha and eight beta V genes differed significantly in mean usage between HIV-infected patients and controls.

V was trimmed by 4 bases and J by 6 bases, leaving 13 bases between them. In germline, CDR1 is SGHNT, CDR2 YYREEE (reference sequence). The CDR3 runs 13 residues. Whole blood was used without fractionation, so all unsorted peripheral T cells were included. Alpha and beta constant-region primers primed reverse transcription of about 500 ng RNA. Alpha and beta chain libraries were made separately by chain-specific third strand synthesis with multiplexing indices. Second strand synthesis was primed from the SP2 site. TCRdb re-analysed the 5' RACE reads in MiXCR, keeping a single row per CDR3 protein. The repertoire includes 11,000 to 15,000 distinct CDR3 sequences, around 9% of them detected once, and more than 6.5% sits in the top ten. There are a few counts of this clonotype. Its antigen remains unidentified.

The gene calls are TRBV5-4 and TRBJ2-5; D gene unclear. This TCR was recovered from an adult in good health. Material for sequencing was blood. The CDR3 reads CASSSPSHQTQYF. The CDR3 coding sequence is TGTGCCAGCAGCAGCCCCAGTCACCAGACCCAGTACTTC.